A single count supports the clone carrying this TCR beta chain. Its antigen is as yet unknown. The same CDR3 can be traced to other DNA sequences in this sample. The germline CDR1 and CDR2 sequences are SGHVS and FNYEAQ. V was cut by 2 bases and J by 5 bases, with 9 bases left in between. This CDR3 is built from 13 residues. This table comes from immunoSEQ multiplex PCR, and its TCRdb copy is limited to in-frame clones, with some not included. The sample includes about 16,000 clones, 75% to 90% of them seen just once. This sample is part of a study of ipilimumab plus nivolumab after autologous stem cell transplantation. In the study overall: The DLBCL group included primary refractory and relapsed cases. The study, taken as a whole, reports: TCR repertoire, Treg phenotype and gut microbiota reportedly support more study of this approach.

Starting 14 to 28 days after autologous transplant, ipilimumab 1 mg/kg was given. Dosing: nivolumab 3 mg/kg IV, weeks 1, 4, 7, 10, then every two weeks to week 26. The sequence came from a male donor with diffuse large B-cell lymphoma. The V gene is TRBV7-6, the J gene TRBJ1-1, with no clear D. The source was PBMCs, collected in a trial of ipilimumab plus nivolumab as post-transplant consolidation. CDR3 nucleotides: TGTGCCAGCAGCTTAAGTCAACGTACTGAAGCTTTCTTT. It codes for CASSLSQRTEAFF. The full variable domain, in which reference TRBV7-6 and TRBJ1-1 provide the parts outside the CDR3, is GAGVSQSPRYKVTKRGQDVALRCDPISGHVSLYWYRQALGQGPEFLTYFNYEAQQDKSGLPNDRFSAERPEGSISTLTIQRTEQRDSAMYRCASSLSQRTEAFFGQGTRLTVV.